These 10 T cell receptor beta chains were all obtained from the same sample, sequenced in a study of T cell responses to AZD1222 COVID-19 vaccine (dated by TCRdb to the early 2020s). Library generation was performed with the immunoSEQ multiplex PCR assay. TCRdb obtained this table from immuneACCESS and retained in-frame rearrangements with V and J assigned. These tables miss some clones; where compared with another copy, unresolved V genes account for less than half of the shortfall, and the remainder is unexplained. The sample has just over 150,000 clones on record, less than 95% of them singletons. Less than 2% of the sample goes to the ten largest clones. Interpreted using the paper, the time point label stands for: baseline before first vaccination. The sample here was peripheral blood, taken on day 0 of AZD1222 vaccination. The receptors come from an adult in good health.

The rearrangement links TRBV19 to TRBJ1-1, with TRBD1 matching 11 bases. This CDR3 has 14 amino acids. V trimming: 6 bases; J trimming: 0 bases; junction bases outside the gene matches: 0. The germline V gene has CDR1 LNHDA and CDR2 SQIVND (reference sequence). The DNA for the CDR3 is TGTGCCAGTAGGGACAGGGGGCTGAACACTGAAGCTTTCTTT. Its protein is CASRDRGLNTEAFF.

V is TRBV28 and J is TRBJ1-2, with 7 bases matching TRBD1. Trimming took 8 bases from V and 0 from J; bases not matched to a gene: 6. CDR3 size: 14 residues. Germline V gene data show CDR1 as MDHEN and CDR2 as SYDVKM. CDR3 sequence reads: CASENDRANYGYTF. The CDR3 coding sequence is TGTGCCAGCGAGAACGACAGGGCTAACTATGGCTACACCTTC.

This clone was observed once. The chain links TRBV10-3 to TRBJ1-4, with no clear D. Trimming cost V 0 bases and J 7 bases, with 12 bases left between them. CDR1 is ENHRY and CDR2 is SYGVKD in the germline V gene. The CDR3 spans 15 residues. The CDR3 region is CAISESELGFEKLFF. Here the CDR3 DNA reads TGTGCCATCAGTGAGTCGGAACTTGGTTTTGAAAAACTGTTTTTT.

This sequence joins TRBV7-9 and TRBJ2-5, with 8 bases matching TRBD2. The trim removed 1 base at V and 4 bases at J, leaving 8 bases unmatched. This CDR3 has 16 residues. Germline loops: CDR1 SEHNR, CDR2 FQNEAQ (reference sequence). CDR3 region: CASSLGSGGPSETQYF. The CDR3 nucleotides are TGTGCCAGCAGCTTAGGGTCGGGAGGGCCCTCAGAGACCCAGTACTTC.

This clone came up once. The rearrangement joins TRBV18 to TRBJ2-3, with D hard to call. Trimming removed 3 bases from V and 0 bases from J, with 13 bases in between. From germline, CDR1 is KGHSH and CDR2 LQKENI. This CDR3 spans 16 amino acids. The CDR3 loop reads CASSPQEISSTDTQYF. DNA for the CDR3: TGTGCCAGCTCACCCCAGGAGATTTCTAGCACAGATACGCAGTATTTT.

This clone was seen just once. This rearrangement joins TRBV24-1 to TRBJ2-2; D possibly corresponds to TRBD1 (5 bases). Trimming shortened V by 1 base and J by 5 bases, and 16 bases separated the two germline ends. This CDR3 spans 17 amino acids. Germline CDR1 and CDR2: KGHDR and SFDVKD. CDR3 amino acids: CATSDLRSGAGTGELFF. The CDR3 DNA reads TGTGCCACCAGTGATTTACGATCTGGGGCAGGGACCGGGGAGCTGTTTTTT.

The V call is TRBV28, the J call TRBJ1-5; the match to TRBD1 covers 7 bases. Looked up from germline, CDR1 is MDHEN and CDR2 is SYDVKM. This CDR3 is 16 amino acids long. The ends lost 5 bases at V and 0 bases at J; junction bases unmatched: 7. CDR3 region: CASSHGGQLSNQPQHF. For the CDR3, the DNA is TGTGCCAGCAGTCATGGGGGACAGCTTAGCAATCAGCCCCAGCATTTT. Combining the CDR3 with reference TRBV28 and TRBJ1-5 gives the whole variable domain DVKVTQSSRYLVKRTGEKVFLECVQDMDHENMFWYRQDPGLGLRLIYFSYDVKMKEKGDIPEGYSVSREKKERFSLILESASTNQTSMYLCASSHGGQLSNQPQHFGDGTRLSIL.

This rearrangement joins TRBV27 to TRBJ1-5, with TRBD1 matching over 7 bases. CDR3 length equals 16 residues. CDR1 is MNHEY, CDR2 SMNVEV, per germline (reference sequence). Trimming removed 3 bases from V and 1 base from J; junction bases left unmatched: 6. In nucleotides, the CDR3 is TGTGCCAGCAGTTTGACCTACAGGGGCAGCAATCAGCCCCAGCATTTT. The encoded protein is CASSLTYRGSNQPQHF.

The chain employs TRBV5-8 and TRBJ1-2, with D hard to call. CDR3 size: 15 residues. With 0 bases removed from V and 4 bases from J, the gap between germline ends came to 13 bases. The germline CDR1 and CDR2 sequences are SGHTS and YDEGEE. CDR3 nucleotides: TGTGCCAGCAGCTTGGCGCAAGGGCCCGTCTATGGCTACACCTTC. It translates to CASSLAQGPVYGYTF. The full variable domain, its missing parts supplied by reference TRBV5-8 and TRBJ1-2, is EAGVTQSPTHLIKTRGQQATLRCSPISGHTSVYWYQQALGLGLQFLLWYDEGEERNRGNFPPRFSGRQFPNYSSELNVNALELEDSALYLCASSLAQGPVYGYTFGSGTRLTVV.

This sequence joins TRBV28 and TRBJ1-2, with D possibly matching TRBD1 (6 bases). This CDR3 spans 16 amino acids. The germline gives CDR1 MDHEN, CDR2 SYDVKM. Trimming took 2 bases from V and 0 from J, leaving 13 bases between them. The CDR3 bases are TGTGCCAGCAGTTTACCTCGGACAGAGACTAACTATGGCTACACCTTC. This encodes CASSLPRTETNYGYTF.